The present TCR beta chain was sequenced within a study of CD4 and CD8 cells across lung adenocarcinoma regions (dated by TCRdb to the late 2010s). Turning to the overall study: Intratumor heterogeneity of the T cell receptor repertoire was examined by comparing tumor centers with tumor margins.

The germline V end is reduced by 2 bases and the J end by 4 bases; junction bases left unmatched: 0. CDR1 and CDR2, per the germline V gene, are MNHEY and SVGAGI. The CDR3 covers 13 residues, taking in both the cysteine and the phenylalanine. Of the read, only the CDR3 DNA is kept; its 39 bases are in frame from base 1. Libraries were made using PCR. The sequencer listed for this sample is HiSeq X Ten. TCRdb took the public reads, trimmed them with fastp at Q25, ran MiXCR for clone calling and kept in-frame beta chains. Identical CDR3 proteins give one entry, which carries the most common genes and DNA. Counted in this sample were approximately 3,500 distinct CDR3 sequences; roughly three fifths of them appeared once. The ten largest clones take up approximately 16% of the sample. Patients with localized lung adenocarcinoma, a subtype of non-small cell lung cancer, were used as donors. Samples were obtained from the margins of localized lung adenocarcinomas. For TCR repertoire analysis, CD4+ T cells from tumor tissue were profiled separately from CD8+ T cells.

Comment on this clonotype: The antigen it binds to is not known. There are no base qualities to consult, and no much larger clone falls within one base.

The rearrangement joined TRBV6-5 to TRBJ1-1; a stretch of 8 junction bases matches TRBD1. The receptor's source is a male donor with lung adenocarcinoma. The CD4 and CD8 labels of this study may be unreliable. The sequenced sample consisted of CD4+ T cells from the margin of a lung tumor. The cell subset or site label of this sample denotes: tumor margin region. The CDR3 sequence is CASSYDRGTEAFF. Here is the DNA: TGTGCCAGCAGTTACGACAGGGGCACTGAAGCTTTCTTT.